The clone carrying this T cell receptor beta chain was recorded a few times. The source of the sample is a study of glioma-infiltrating T cells after dendritic cell vaccination. Whole-study context: Treatment, given 2003 to 2012, was autologous tumor lysate-pulsed dendritic cell vaccination. Dendritic cells derived from monocytes and pulsed with autologous tumor lysate formed the vaccine.

Fresh-frozen tumor tissue and more than two years of survival data were available for all. CDR1 is MGHRA and CDR2 is YSYEKL in the germline V gene. J lost 8 bases, V lost 0 bases, and 5 bases had no gene match. The CDR3 spans 16 residues. The immunoSEQ assay amplified TCRB CDR3 from up to roughly 2 ug DNA. The protocol was immunoSEQ multiplex PCR, while the TCRdb copy is restricted to in-frame clones and leaves out a portion. The table includes around 89,000 clones, over 75% detected once. This chain joins TRBV4-1 and TRBJ2-1, with 12 bases fitting TRBD2. The specimen comprised blood, sampled before dendritic cell vaccination. The origin of this receptor is a human donor with glioblastoma. CDR3 loop: CASSQDPLAGGDEQFF. CDR3 in DNA: TGCGCCAGCAGCCAAGATCCCCTAGCGGGAGGGGATGAGCAGTTCTTC.